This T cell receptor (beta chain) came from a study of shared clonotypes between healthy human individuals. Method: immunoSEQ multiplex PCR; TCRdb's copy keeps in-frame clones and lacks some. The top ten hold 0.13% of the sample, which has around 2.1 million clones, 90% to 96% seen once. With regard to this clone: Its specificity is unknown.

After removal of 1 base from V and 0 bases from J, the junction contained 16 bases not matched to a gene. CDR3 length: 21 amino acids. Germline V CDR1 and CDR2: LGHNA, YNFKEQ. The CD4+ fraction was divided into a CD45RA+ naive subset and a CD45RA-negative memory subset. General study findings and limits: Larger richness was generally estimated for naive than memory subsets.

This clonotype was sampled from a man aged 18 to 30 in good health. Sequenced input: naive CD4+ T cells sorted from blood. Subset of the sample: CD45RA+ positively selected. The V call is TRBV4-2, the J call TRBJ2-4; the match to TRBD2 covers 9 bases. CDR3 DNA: TGTGCCAGCAGCCAAGTTCCGTCAGCGGGAGGCACCCTTAGAGCCAAAAACATTCAGTACTTC. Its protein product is CASSQVPSAGGTLRAKNIQYF.